A selection of T cell receptor beta chains follows, all from one sample in a study of early T cells in non-severe SARS-CoV-2 infection. From the 5' RACE reads, TCRdb called clonotypes with MiXCR, one entry per CDR3 protein. The sample contains around 93,000 distinct CDR3 sequences, about an eighth of which appear only once. The sequenced sample was whole blood, obtained at baseline. These TCRs come from an adult who was a healthcare worker with PCR-confirmed SARS-CoV-2 infection or an uninfected control (not recorded which). CDR3s include the opening cysteine and the closing phenylalanine or tryptophan. Rows give clone size only sometimes, using once, few, many, or a class for an expanded clone.

TRBJ2-1	TRBV3-1	NA	CASSQSGRVYNEQFF
TRBJ2-1	TRBV7-9	NA	CASRPLAGPDNEQFF
TRBJ2-2	TRBV28	few	CASTRTSGSSGELFF
TRBJ1-1	TRBV7-9	many	CASSRNSATEAFF
TRBJ1-2	TRBV18	NA	CTSSPAVVYGYTF
TRBJ2-3	TRBV11-2	few	CASSPSSRDTQYF
TRBJ2-2	TRBV27	many	CASSSTSGVNTGELFF
TRBJ1-2	TRBV25-1	many	CASSRSYGYTF
TRBJ2-1	TRBV6-2/TRBV6-3	NA	CASSRLWGPADVNNEQFF
TRBJ2-1	TRBV6-5	NA	CASSSYPDSAEQFF
TRBJ2-3	TRBV24-1	few	CATSDRTGSTDTQYF
TRBJ1-3	TRBV12-3/TRBV12-4	NA	CASSPGTGDFTGNTIYF
TRBJ2-7	TRBV3-1	few	CASSQVDGFEQYF
TRBJ2-7	TRBV7-2	few	CASSRDLGEQYF
TRBJ2-1	TRBV2	few	CASSGDGKAHEQFF
TRBJ2-2	TRBV29-1	few	CSVELADTGELFF
TRBJ2-7	TRBV19	NA	CASSLSGTQSYEQYF
TRBJ2-1	TRBV6-5	few	CASSYSGSSYNEQFF
TRBJ2-7	TRBV7-8	NA	CASSLGSGKNYEQYF
TRBJ1-1	TRBV19	few	CASSIGRTGLTEAFF
TRBJ1-5	TRBV29-1	NA	CSVGGDSNQPQHF
TRBJ2-7	TRBV19	few	CASRSPDSRYEQYF
TRBJ2-1	TRBV28	many	CASSSLASGSQNNEQFF
TRBJ1-2	TRBV28	NA	CASSLGQTNYGYTF
TRBJ2-6	TRBV18	few	CASSPSSGANVLTF
TRBJ2-3	TRBV11-3	few	CASSIGVDRGRTDTQYF
TRBJ1-5	TRBV7-3	few	CASRINQPQHF
TRBJ2-1	TRBV5-1	few	CASSLEWGPTYNEQFF
TRBJ1-1	TRBV7-9	NA	CASNGVEAFF
TRBJ1-6	TRBV12-3/TRBV12-4	many	CASRAGGESPLHF
TRBJ2-6	TRBV10-3	few	CAISAGLAGLSGANVLTF